This TCR beta chain is from a study of OX40 agonist ivuxolimab in advanced cancers. Overall study: Melanoma, hepatocellular carcinoma, head and neck or renal cell cancer occurred in dose-escalation patients. Three partial responders included one hepatocellular carcinoma patient and two cutaneous melanoma patients. Study-level points and caveats: Part of the nonresponder group also had normalized T-cell clonal expansion that was low.

Clones were sequenced by immunoSEQ multiplex PCR, and TCRdb holds only the in-frame ones, with some missing. The data show 35,000 to 50,000 clones, 80% to 90% seen once. The CDR3 consists of 12 residues. CDR1 is SNHLY, CDR2 FYNNEI, per germline. The V segment lost 4 bases and the J segment 14 bases; nucleotides outside the gene matches: 9. Patients had blood sampled at baseline and again on cycle 4 day 1 and cycle 7 day 1. As for this clone: Its antigen remains unidentified.

The specimen was CD4+ or CD8+ T cells sorted from blood, collected in a trial of the OX40 agonist ivuxolimab. The sequence was obtained from an adult with an advanced solid tumor such as melanoma, head and neck, liver or kidney cancer. The chain carries TRBV2 and TRBJ2-5, with 8 bases that match TRBD1. CDR3 sequence (DNA): TGTGCCAGCAGTGGAACTCGGACAGGGTACTACTTC. Its translation: CASSGTRTGYYF.